These 3 T cell receptor beta chains were all obtained from the same sample, sequenced in a study of T cell repertoires in cytomegalovirus infection. Using its own MiXCR run on the reads, TCRdb lists one record per CDR3 protein. The sample includes hundreds of thousands of distinct CDR3 sequences, roughly 26% seen only once; the top ten take approximately 8%. The sample taken for sequencing was CD8+ T cells from PBMCs. These receptors were collected from a human donor in good health (CMV status not recorded). Some clones in this sample may be carry-over from other donors' samples.

The chain joins TRBV4-1 to TRBJ2-1, with a tentative D call TRBD2 (6 bases). Deletions cut 5 bases from V and 7 bases from J, with 18 bases between. This CDR3 spans 15 amino acids. Germline values: CDR1 MGHRA, CDR2 YSYEKL. The CDR3 reads CASSMDPLEGNEQFF. CDR3 in DNA: TGCGCCAGCAGCATGGACCCTCTGGAGGGGAATGAGCAGTTCTTC.

This clonotype was seen repeatedly, ten times or more. The chain is built from TRBV7-2 and TRBJ2-2; the match to TRBD1 covers 8 bases. From germline, CDR1 is SGHTA and CDR2 FQGNSA. This CDR3 is built from 18 residues. V shed 2 bases, J shed 7 bases, and the junction held 15 bases outside the gene matches. Here the CDR3 DNA reads TGTGCCAGCAGCTTAACGGGGCCAGGGGGCGCGCAAAACGGGGAGCTGTTTTTT. Residues: CASSLTGPGGAQNGELFF.

The rearrangement uses TRBV5-5 and TRBJ2-7; 7 positions agree with TRBD2. Trimming removed 4 bases from V and 3 bases from J; junction bases left unmatched: 7. From germline, CDR1 is SGHKS and CDR2 YYEKEE (reference sequence). The length of the CDR3 is 14 residues. CDR3 nucleotides: TGTGCCAGCAGCAGCGGGGAGGTCGGCTACGAGCAGTACTTC. It encodes CASSSGEVGYEQYF.